The 26 T cell receptor beta chains given below trace back to one sample, sequenced in a study of cytomegalovirus exposure and HLA in healthy donors. This table comes from immunoSEQ multiplex PCR, and its TCRdb copy is limited to in-frame clones, with some not included. The sample consists of tens of thousands of clones, 84% of them appearing once. What was sequenced was PBMCs. These TCRs come from a woman younger than 30 in good health and CMV-seropositive.

The V and J genes are TRBV7-9 and TRBJ2-2; D gene unclear. With 3 bases removed from V and 8 bases from J, the gap between germline ends came to 16 bases. The CDR3 has 15 residues. CDR1 is SEHNR and CDR2 is FQNEAQ in the germline V gene (reference sequence). The CDR3 here is CASSFPSTVTGELFF. CDR3 bases: TGTGCCAGCAGCTTCCCATCCACAGTTACTGGGGAGCTGTTTTTT. Full variable domain (outside the CDR3, taken from reference TRBV7-9 and TRBJ2-2): DTGVSQNPRHKITKRGQNVTFRCDPISEHNRLYWYRQTLGQGPEFLTYFQNEAQLEKSRLLSDRFSAERPKGSFSTLEIQRTEQGDSAMYLCASSFPSTVTGELFFGEGSRLTVL.

V and J are TRBV13 and TRBJ2-7; TRBD1 matches 7 bases. Germline V gives CDR1 PRHDT, CDR2 FYEKMQ (reference sequence). V shed 5 bases, J shed 0 bases, and the junction held 10 bases outside the gene matches. The CDR3 sequence is 16 residues long. The CDR3 loop reads CASSTQGGLSSYEQYF. CDR3 bases: TGTGCCAGCAGCACGCAAGGGGGCCTGAGCTCCTACGAGCAGTACTTC. Variable domain in full (rest from reference TRBV13 and TRBJ2-7): AAGVIQSPRHLIKEKRETATLKCYPIPRHDTVYWYQQGPGQDPQFLISFYEKMQSDKGSIPDRFSAQQFSDYHSELNMSSLELGDSALYFCASSTQGGLSSYEQYFGPGTRLTVT.

This clone was seen just once. This chain connects TRBV4-1 to TRBJ2-3, with D perhaps TRBD2 (5 bases). Germline V gives CDR1 MGHRA, CDR2 YSYEKL. CDR3 length: 14 residues. Trimming left V 1 base short and J 6 bases short, with 11 bases between. The CDR3 loop reads CASSQGGFSDTQYF. The CDR3 region has the DNA TGCGCCAGCAGCCAAGGCGGGTTCAGCGATACGCAGTATTTT.

V is TRBV6-1 and J is TRBJ1-5, with 8 bases that match TRBD1. The CDR3 length is 14 residues. The germline CDR1 and CDR2 sequences are MNHNS and SASEGT. J lost 2 bases, V lost 7 bases, and 4 bases had no gene match. The CDR3 DNA reads TGTGCCAGCACCTCGACAGGGGGCAATCAGCCCCAGCATTTT. Protein product: CASTSTGGNQPQHF.

The gene calls are TRBV7-8 and TRBJ2-1; 8 bases are shared with TRBD1. Germline V lookup: CDR1 SGHVS, CDR2 FQNEAQ. This CDR3 region has 19 residues. V lost 3 bases and J lost 7; bases outside the gene matches: 20. CDR3 sequence (DNA): TGTGCCAGCAGCTTGGGGATTATAACCGGGACAGGTTTCTATAATGAGCAGTTCTTC. It encodes CASSLGIITGTGFYNEQFF.

This chain links TRBV28 with TRBJ2-2, with 7 bases lining up with TRBD1. Germline CDR1 is MDHEN and CDR2 is SYDVKM. J lost 5 bases, V lost 8 bases, and 5 bases had no gene match. The CDR3 is made up of 13 amino acids. The CDR3 loop is CASWDRPTGELFF. The CDR3 nucleotides read TGTGCCAGCTGGGACAGACCGACCGGGGAGCTGTTTTTT.

Written as DNA, the CDR3 is TGTGCCAGCACCCGGGACAGAACCTCCTACGAGCAGTACTTC. It yields the protein CASTRDRTSYEQYF. This chain links TRBV7-2 with TRBJ2-7; 7 bases align to TRBD1. Germline CDR1 SGHTA, CDR2 FQGNSA. The ends lost 7 bases at V and 0 bases at J; junction bases unmatched: 6. The CDR3 is 14 residues long.

The V call is TRBV7-9, the J call TRBJ2-5; no clear D. Germline lookup yields CDR1 SEHNR and CDR2 FQNEAQ (reference sequence). The CDR3 covers 11 residues. V lost 3 bases and J lost 5, with 4 bases in between. As DNA, the CDR3 is TGTGCCAGCAGCTTCCGGGAGACCCAGTACTTC. Its protein product is CASSFRETQYF. Full variable domain (outside the CDR3, taken from reference TRBV7-9 and TRBJ2-5): DTGVSQNPRHKITKRGQNVTFRCDPISEHNRLYWYRQTLGQGPEFLTYFQNEAQLEKSRLLSDRFSAERPKGSFSTLEIQRTEQGDSAMYLCASSFRETQYFGPGTRLLVL.

The chain couples TRBV30 to TRBJ2-7; 11 bases align to TRBD1. Germline V gene lookup returns CDR1 GTSNPN and CDR2 SVGIG (reference sequence). The CDR3 is 13 residues long. The junction had 4 bases not matched to a gene; V was cut back by 5 bases and J by 4 bases. The CDR3 sequence is CAWGTGGSYEQYF. CDR3 nucleotide sequence: TGTGCCTGGGGGACAGGGGGATCTTACGAGCAGTACTTC.

Of note for this clone: Other DNA sequences of this sample code for an identical CDR3. This sequence joins TRBV19 and TRBJ1-5, with D possibly being TRBD1 (6 bases). V was trimmed by 4 bases and J by 5 bases, leaving 9 bases between them. The CDR3 has 13 residues. Germline CDR1 and CDR2: LNHDA and SQIVND (reference sequence). The DNA for the CDR3 is TGTGCCAGTAGTACACAGGGAGATCAGCCCCAGCATTTT. Translated, it gives CASSTQGDQPQHF. The full variable domain, rest sourced from reference TRBV19 and TRBJ1-5, is DGGITQSPKYLFRKEGQNVTLSCEQNLNHDAMYWYRQDPGQGLRLIYYSQIVNDFQKGDIAEGYSVSREKKESFPLTVTSAQKNPTAFYLCASSTQGDQPQHFGDGTRLSIL.

This clone came up once. The chain couples TRBV4-2 to TRBJ2-7; D gene uncertain. CDR3 length equals 15 residues. V lost 0 bases and J lost 4, with 13 bases in between. CDR1 and CDR2 from the germline V gene are LGHNA and YNFKEQ. In DNA form, the CDR3 reads TGTGCCAGCAGCCAAGAAGAGGCCCCCGTTTACGAGCAGTACTTC. It encodes CASSQEEAPVYEQYF.

This rearrangement joins TRBV7-2 to TRBJ1-2; TRBD1 matches 9 bases. After removal of 6 bases from V and 7 bases from J, the junction contained 9 bases not matched to a gene. Germline-derived CDR1 and CDR2 are SGHTA and FQGNSA. This CDR3 is 14 amino acids long. The CDR3 protein is CASRATGGVGGYTF. CDR3 sequence (DNA): TGTGCCAGCAGGGCTACAGGGGGCGTCGGTGGCTACACCTTC.

DNA for the CDR3: TGTGCCAGCATGGCGGAGGCAACTAATGAAAAACTGTTTTTT. This translates into CASMAEATNEKLFF. This rearrangement joins TRBV27 to TRBJ1-4; the D is unclear. The CDR3 totals 14 residues. Germline CDR1 reads MNHEY; CDR2 reads SMNVEV (reference sequence). Between the trimmed V and J ends, which lost 7 bases and 0 bases, there was a span of 9 bases.

The chain couples TRBV4-2 to TRBJ2-7; TRBD2 aligns across 8 bases. The ends lost 0 bases at V and 2 bases at J; junction bases unmatched: 6. The CDR3 loop spans 16 amino acids. The germline V gene has CDR1 LGHNA and CDR2 YNFKEQ. The CDR3 loop is CASSQDILAGTYEQYF. The CDR3 DNA reads as TGTGCCAGCAGCCAAGATATATTAGCGGGGACCTACGAGCAGTACTTC.

The J gene is TRBJ2-5, the V gene TRBV5-1, with 9 positions matching TRBD1. V trimming: 0 bases; J trimming: 2 bases; junction bases outside the gene matches: 2. Germline CDR1 is SGHRS and CDR2 is YFSETQ. The CDR3 has 15 residues. In DNA form, the CDR3 reads TGCGCCAGCAGCTTGGGACAGGGGGAACAAGAGACCCAGTACTTC. Translated: CASSLGQGEQETQYF.

This chain uses TRBV7-3 with TRBJ2-2; D is perhaps TRBD1 (6 bases). The ends were cut back, 5 bases at V and 4 bases at J, with 11 bases in the middle. Germline CDR1 and CDR2: SGHTA and FQGTGA. The CDR3 loop spans 14 amino acids. The CDR3 sequence: CASSTGQRTGELFF. CDR3 coding DNA: TGTGCCAGCAGCACGGGACAACGCACCGGGGAGCTGTTTTTT.

The gene calls are TRBV18 and TRBJ1-4, with 9 nucleotides matching TRBD1. The CDR3 has 17 residues. Trimming took 2 bases from V and 7 from J; bases not matched to a gene: 11. In germline, CDR1 is KGHSH, CDR2 LQKENI. The CDR3, as DNA: TGTGCCAGCTCACCAATGCAAACGGACAGGGGAAGTGAAAAACTGTTTTTT. Residues: CASSPMQTDRGSEKLFF.

This clone was observed once. The chain joins TRBV10-3 to TRBJ2-1, with a tentative D call TRBD2 (5 bases). V was trimmed by 11 bases and J by 7 bases, leaving 18 bases between them. Per the germline V gene, CDR1 is ENHRY and CDR2 is SYGVKD. The CDR3 is made up of 13 amino acids. The DNA for the CDR3 is TGTGCCCTTTCGGCGGGCCGGGAAAATGAGCAGTTCTTC. Its translation: CALSAGRENEQFF.

This rearrangement joins TRBV5-6 to TRBJ2-7; possible D gene TRBD2, 5 bases. This CDR3 is built from 14 residues. The V and J ends lost 4 bases and 2 bases respectively, with 13 bases between them. Germline V gene data show CDR1 as SGHDT and CDR2 as YYEEEE. The CDR3 reads CASSPDAGTYEQYF. The CDR3 nucleotides read TGTGCCAGCAGCCCAGACGCCGGGACCTACGAGCAGTACTTC.

The chain carries TRBV10-3 and TRBJ1-5; D gene unclear. Per the germline V gene, CDR1 is ENHRY and CDR2 is SYGVKD. Deletions cut 10 bases from V and 0 bases from J, with 10 bases between. This CDR3 is built from 13 residues. The CDR3 protein is CATRTVSNQPQHF. DNA of the CDR3: TGTGCCACCCGAACTGTTAGCAATCAGCCCCAGCATTTT.

The V gene is TRBV30, the J gene TRBJ2-1; 8 bases line up with TRBD2. This CDR3 is 15 amino acids long. Unmatched junction bases numbered 4, after V lost 3 bases and J lost 0 bases. CDR1 is GTSNPN, CDR2 SVGIG, per germline (reference sequence). The CDR3 nucleotides read TGTGCCTGGAGGGTTAGCGGGGTCTCCTACAATGAGCAGTTCTTC. Amino acid sequence: CAWRVSGVSYNEQFF.

The chain has TRBV6-5 and TRBJ1-2; 8 bases match TRBD1. Trimming took 7 bases from V and 2 from J; bases not matched to a gene: 9. The CDR3 covers 15 residues. CDR1 MNHEY and CDR2 SVGAGI come from the germline V gene. The CDR3 coding sequence is TGTGCCAGCAACGGACAGGGAGTGGGGAACTATGGCTACACCTTC. Translating it yields CASNGQGVGNYGYTF.

In this sample, this clone turned up many times. V is TRBV9 and J is TRBJ1-4; TRBD1 matches at 8 bases. CDR1 is SGDLS and CDR2 is YYNGEE in the germline V gene. The CDR3 length is 15 residues. V trimming: 3 bases; J trimming: 8 bases; junction bases outside the gene matches: 9. In DNA, the CDR3 is TGTGCCAGCAGCGAAACAGGGGGGTCAGGCGAAAAACTGTTTTTT. Residues: CASSETGGSGEKLFF.

This chain uses TRBV4-1 with TRBJ2-7; a weak D match, TRBD2 (6 bases). Trimming removed 4 bases from V and 4 bases from J, with 20 bases in between. CDR1 and CDR2 from the germline V gene are MGHRA and YSYEKL. CDR3 length: 16 amino acids. CDR3 sequence: CASSPRGGAGLYEQYF. DNA of the CDR3: TGCGCCAGCAGCCCGCGGGGTGGGGCAGGCTTATACGAGCAGTACTTC.

A few counts support this clone. CDR3 sequence reads: CASSSAWGEYSPLHF. The CDR3 DNA reads as TGCGCCAGCAGCTCCGCGTGGGGAGAGTATTCACCCCTCCACTTT. The chain recombines TRBV5-1 with TRBJ1-6; D unresolved. V gave up 3 bases and J gave up 8 bases, with 15 bases separating them. The CDR3 spans 15 residues. Germline V CDR1 and CDR2: SGHRS, YFSETQ.

The gene calls are TRBV7-9 and TRBJ1-4, with TRBD1 matching 7 bases. Germline-derived CDR1 and CDR2 are SEHNR and FQNEAQ (reference sequence). With 1 base clipped from V and 8 bases from J, the junction kept 7 bases outside the gene matches. The CDR3 spans 15 residues. The CDR3 nucleotides read TGTGCCAGCAGCTTAGTCGGCCAGGGGGAAGAAAAACTGTTTTTT. This encodes CASSLVGQGEEKLFF.